The T cell receptor beta chain described here comes from a study of T-cell reconstitution after alpha-beta-depleted transplantation in children. This clonotype has at least ten counts. Using unique molecular identifiers, the investigators prepared the TCRbeta library. TCRdb itself ran the PCR reads through MiXCR, one entry per CDR3 protein. The sample contains 150,000 to 200,000 distinct CDR3 sequences, about 14% of which appear only once. This clonotype was obtained from a human donor who donated a stem cell graft to a child with acute lymphoblastic leukemia. The sequenced sample was PBMCs from the stem cell graft donor, obtained from the stem cell graft.

In DNA form, the CDR3 reads TGTGCCAGCAGCCCTGGCGGGACAGGGGTAGGTGAGCAGTACTTC. It yields the protein CASSPGGTGVGEQYF. The V and J genes are TRBV7-9 and TRBJ2-7; 10 nucleotides match TRBD1. Germline V gives CDR1 SEHNR, CDR2 FQNEAQ (reference sequence). V dropped 5 bases and J dropped 7; count of bases not matched to a gene: 11. CDR3 length: 15 amino acids.